These T cell receptor beta chains were read from a single sample in a study of T-cell memory formation after mild COVID-19. TCRdb reprocessed the 5' RACE reads with MiXCR, giving one entry per CDR3 protein. The table includes about 400,000 distinct CDR3 sequences, approximately 15% detected once. The specimen was PBMCs or a T cell subset sorted from them (not recorded which). The origin of the receptors is a man younger than 30 who had mild COVID-19 (a few samples of this study predate the infection). Cell type and time point are not known. The CDR3 runs from the conserved cysteine through the conserved F or W. Each record gives: D gene, V gene, clone size, J gene, CDR3 DNA, CDR3 protein. D genes are given only for firm matches. Some rows have no size entry. The others give once, few or many, or a class for an expanded clone.

NA	TRBV6-1	many	TRBJ2-7	TGTGCCAGCAGTGACAGGGGAGCCTACGAGCAGTACTTC	CASSDRGAYEQYF
TRBD1	TRBV5-5	NA	TRBJ1-6	TGTGCCAGCAGCTCGGACAGGTGGGATTCACCCCTCCACTTT	CASSSDRWDSPLHF
NA	TRBV2	few	TRBJ1-1	TGTGCCAGCAGTCCCGAAAGGCGCGGCCTTAACACTGAAGCTTTCTTT	CASSPERRGLNTEAFF
NA	TRBV15	NA	TRBJ2-7	TGTGCCACCAGCGAGGGCCTTGCCTACGAGCAGTACTTC	CATSEGLAYEQYF
NA	TRBV3-1	few	TRBJ1-6	TGTGCCAGCAGCCAAGGTGGGCGGCCTTCACCCCTCCACTTT	CASSQGGRPSPLHF
NA	TRBV20-1	few	TRBJ2-7	TGCAGTGCAACCCTTACAGGGCCCTCCTACGAGCAGTACTTC	CSATLTGPSYEQYF
TRBD1	TRBV6-2/TRBV6-3	few	TRBJ2-1	TGTGCCAGCAGTCCAATCCCGGGACAGGGATACTACAATGAGCAGTTCTTC	CASSPIPGQGYYNEQFF
TRBD1	TRBV7-2	NA	TRBJ2-7	TGTGCCAGCAGCTTAGTTGTCTCGACAGGGAAGGGCGAGCAGTACTTC	CASSLVVSTGKGEQYF
NA	TRBV7-2	many	TRBJ2-1	TGTGCCAGCAGCTTTTATGGGGACGGGGAGTTCTTC	CASSFYGDGEFF
NA	TRBV29-1	NA	TRBJ1-1	TGCACCTCCAATGAGGGGCTGGGCACTGAAGCTTTCTTT	CTSNEGLGTEAFF
NA	TRBV20-1	few	TRBJ1-1	TGCAGTGCTAGATGGAACACTGAAGCTTTCTTT	CSARWNTEAFF
TRBD2	TRBV7-8	many	TRBJ2-1	TGTGCCAGCAGCTTAATGGGGCTAGCGGGGGCGGCTGGGTTAGGTAACAATGAGCAGTTCTTC	CASSLMGLAGAAGLGNNEQFF
NA	TRBV24-1	NA	TRBJ2-5	TGTGCCACCAGTGATGGTACCCATAGGTACCAAGAGACCCAGTACTTC	CATSDGTHRYQETQYF
NA	TRBV5-8	NA	TRBJ2-2	TGTGCCAGCAGCTTGTCCGCAGGGATTTCCGGGGAGCTGTTTTTT	CASSLSAGISGELFF
NA	TRBV7-2	many	TRBJ2-5	TGTGCCAGCAGCCGGAGGGTGGGTTGGGAGACCCAGTACTTC	CASSRRVGWETQYF
NA	TRBV5-1	few	TRBJ2-4	TGCGCCAGCAGCTCGGGTCCCAGACGTGACAAAAACATTCAGTACTTC	CASSSGPRRDKNIQYF
NA	TRBV5-1	few	TRBJ2-2	TGCGCCAGCAGCTCCCTCTCGGGGGACACCGGGGAGCTGTTTTTT	CASSSLSGDTGELFF
NA	TRBV7-9	few	TRBJ1-1	TGTGCCAGCAGCTTAGACAGAAAGACTGAAGCTTTCTTT	CASSLDRKTEAFF
TRBD2	TRBV20-1	NA	TRBJ2-1	TGCAGTGCTAGTTATACTAGCGACGAGCAGTTCTTC	CSASYTSDEQFF
TRBD2	TRBV5-4	NA	TRBJ2-3	TGTGCCAGCAGCTCCCGACTAGCGGGGTCCCCCGATACGCAGTATTTT	CASSSRLAGSPDTQYF
TRBD2	TRBV9	few	TRBJ2-1	TGTGCCAGCAGCATCTCGGGGGGGCTCTACAATGAGCAGTTCTTC	CASSISGGLYNEQFF
TRBD2	TRBV4-2	NA	TRBJ2-3	TGTGCCAGCAGCCCTGTCTTTAGCGGGGGCGCAGATACGCAGTATTTT	CASSPVFSGGADTQYF
NA	TRBV7-8	few	TRBJ1-4	TGTGCCAGCAGCCAAGAGGGGGACGGAGGAAGTGAAAAACTGTTTTTT	CASSQEGDGGSEKLFF
NA	TRBV5-5	few	TRBJ2-2	TGTGCCAGCAGCTTGGTCCTCCAGGGGACCGGGGAGCTGTTTTTT	CASSLVLQGTGELFF
TRBD1	TRBV7-9	NA	TRBJ1-1	TGTGCCAGCAGCTTAGGGGACAGGGAAGCTTTCTTT	CASSLGDREAFF
NA	TRBV20-1	NA	TRBJ1-1	TGCCTTCTCTTGGGGAGGGACACTGAAGCTTTCTTT	CLLLGRDTEAFF
TRBD1	TRBV20-1	NA	TRBJ1-5	TGCAGTGCTAGGTCGGGCAGGGGGTTCAGGCCCCAGCATTTT	CSARSGRGFRPQHF
NA	TRBV7-6	NA	TRBJ1-2	TGTGCCAGCAGCCTTGTACGGGACGGGGTAGCCTATGGCTACACCTTC	CASSLVRDGVAYGYTF
TRBD1	TRBV7-3	NA	TRBJ2-5	TGTGCCATCAGCCGGGGACAGCAAGAGACCCAGTACTTC	CAISRGQQETQYF
TRBD1	TRBV5-1	NA	TRBJ2-5	TGCGCCAGCAGCTTGGGTGCGAACAGGGGTGAGACCCAGTACTTC	CASSLGANRGETQYF
NA	TRBV6-5	many	TRBJ1-2	TGTGCCAGCACGCGGGACACGGGAACCGCTAACTATGGCTACACCTTC	CASTRDTGTANYGYTF